These 5 T cell receptor beta chains were all obtained from the same sample, sequenced in a study of memory B cells and T cells in multiple sclerosis. Their cognate antigens are unknown. Separate sequencing covered autoproliferating (CFSE-dim) and non-proliferating (CFSE-high) T cells from stimulus-free culture. Replicate wells were pooled after approximately 7 days of stimulus-free culture of about 47 million CFSE-labeled PBMCs. Some clones are missing from TCRdb's copy, which holds only in-frame ones; the method was immunoSEQ multiplex PCR. The sample yields 46,000 or so clones, roughly 80% seen once. Material: PBMCs from blood kept in culture. Receptors were obtained from a human donor with multiple sclerosis.

This clone was counted once. The genes are TRBV7-3 and TRBJ1-1; TRBD1 matches at 9 bases. J gave up 1 base and V 1 base, and 4 bases lay outside the gene matches. Germline V gives CDR1 SGHTA, CDR2 FQGTGA. There are 16 residues in the CDR3. CDR3 sequence reads: CASSLMGQGPNTEAFF. The DNA of the CDR3 is TGTGCCAGCAGCTTAATGGGACAGGGCCCGAACACTGAAGCTTTCTTT. Using reference TRBV7-3 and TRBJ1-1 for the parts outside the CDR3, the full variable domain is GAGVSQTPSNKVTEKGKYVELRCDPISGHTALYWYRQSLGQGPEFLIYFQGTGAADDSGLPNDRFFAVRPEGSVSTLKIQRTERGDSAVYLCASSLMGQGPNTEAFFGQGTRLTVV.

This chain connects TRBV27 to TRBJ2-7; 8 bases fit TRBD1. This CDR3 has 15 amino acids. The V gene end was trimmed by 4 bases and the J gene end by 2 bases; junction bases not matched to a gene: 7. Germline V gene sequence: CDR1 MNHEY, CDR2 SMNVEV (reference sequence). The CDR3: CASSSQWGQAYEQYF. As DNA, the CDR3 is TGTGCCAGCAGTTCACAGTGGGGACAGGCCTACGAGCAGTACTTC.

J is TRBJ2-2 and V is TRBV10-1, with D tentatively TRBD1 (5 bases). CDR1 is WNHNN, CDR2 SYGVQD, per germline (reference sequence). The length of the CDR3 is 14 residues. Deletions cut 5 bases from V and 6 bases from J, with 13 bases between. The CDR3 DNA follows: TGCGCCAGCAGTCACCTCCAGGGCCCCGGGGAGCTGTTTTTT. Residues: CASSHLQGPGELFF.

In its sample, this clone was seen a few times. The chain uses TRBV19 and TRBJ2-7; D gene unclear. This CDR3 contains 14 residues. The V and J ends lost 1 base and 3 bases respectively, with 10 bases between them. Germline CDR1 and CDR2: LNHDA and SQIVND (reference sequence). The CDR3 bases are TGTGCCAGTAGTATAGCGGGCAGGCTCTACGAGCAGTACTTC. Amino acids: CASSIAGRLYEQYF.

The chain combines TRBV4-1 with TRBJ1-2; 7 positions match TRBD1. The germline CDR1 and CDR2 sequences are MGHRA and YSYEKL. CDR3 length: 15 residues. With V trimmed by 4 bases and J by 2 bases, 7 bases remained unmatched. CDR3 bases: TGCGCCAGCAGCCGGACGGGACAGCTCAACTATGGCTACACCTTC. It encodes CASSRTGQLNYGYTF.